This T cell receptor (beta chain) was retrieved from a study of blood T cell repertoires in COVID-19. Study background: T cells, B-cell-depleted T cells, or PBMCs supplied cDNA or gDNA.

V was cut by 6 bases and J by 1 base, with 9 bases left in between. Germline-derived CDR1 and CDR2 are KGHSH and LQKENI. This CDR3 spans 13 amino acids. The authors' processing: Amplified reference gene primers provided the basis for estimating nucleated cell counts. Measured with immunoSEQ multiplex PCR; TCRdb has only the in-frame clones, and not every one. The V and J calls and clone size are taken from that table; D and trimming were inferred from the DNA. Of approximately 170,000 clones listed, about four fifths are singletons. Sample: peripheral blood. This receptor was identified in a man in his forties or fifties who had recovered from COVID-19. The rearrangement joins TRBV18 to TRBJ1-1; D gene ambiguous. The CDR3 coding sequence is TGTGCCAGCTCGGCAGACACGAACACTGAAGCTTTCTTT. Translating gives CASSADTNTEAFF.